The source of this TCR beta chain is a study of T cell repertoires in cytomegalovirus infection. TCRdb re-called the reads with MiXCR, one entry per CDR3 protein. The data contain around 540,000 distinct CDR3 sequences, 25% to 35% of them seen just once; the ten biggest clones take up about 17%. This clonotype has just a few counts. Antigen specificity is unknown. Looked up from germline, CDR1 is MNHEY and CDR2 is SMNVEV (reference sequence). V was clipped by 0 bases and J by 3 bases, with 17 bases between them. The CDR3 runs 17 residues. The chain has TRBV27 and TRBJ1-2, with D possibly matching TRBD1 (5 bases). This sequence originates from a human donor in good health (CMV status not recorded). Some clones in this sample may be carry-over from other donors' samples. The sample here was cultured PBMCs, taken from culture after CMV antigen stimulation. The CDR3 sequence is CASSLSRVWGGDYGYTF. In nucleotides, the CDR3 is TGTGCCAGCAGTTTATCCAGGGTGTGGGGCGGTGACTATGGCTACACCTTC.